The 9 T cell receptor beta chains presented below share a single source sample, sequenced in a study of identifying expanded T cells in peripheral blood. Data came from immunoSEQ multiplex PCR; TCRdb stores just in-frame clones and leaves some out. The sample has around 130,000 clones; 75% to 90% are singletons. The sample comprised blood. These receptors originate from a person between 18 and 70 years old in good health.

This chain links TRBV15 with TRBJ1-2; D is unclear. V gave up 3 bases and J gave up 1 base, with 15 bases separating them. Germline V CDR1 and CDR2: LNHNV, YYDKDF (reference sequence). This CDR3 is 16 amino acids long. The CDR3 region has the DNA TGTGCCACCAGCAGCGGCGCCGGAAGGGTTAACTATGGCTACACCTTC. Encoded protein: CATSSGAGRVNYGYTF.

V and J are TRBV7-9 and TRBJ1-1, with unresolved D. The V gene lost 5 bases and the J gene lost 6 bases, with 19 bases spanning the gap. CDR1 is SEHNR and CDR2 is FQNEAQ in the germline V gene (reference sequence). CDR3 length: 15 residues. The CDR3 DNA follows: TGTGCCAGCAGCCGCTTCGACGGATATTCTTCTGAAGCTTTCTTT. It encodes CASSRFDGYSSEAFF. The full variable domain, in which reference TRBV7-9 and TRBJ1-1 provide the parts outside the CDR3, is DTGVSQNPRHKITKRGQNVTFRCDPISEHNRLYWYRQTLGQGPEFLTYFQNEAQLEKSRLLSDRFSAERPKGSFSTLEIQRTEQGDSAMYLCASSRFDGYSSEAFFGQGTRLTVV.

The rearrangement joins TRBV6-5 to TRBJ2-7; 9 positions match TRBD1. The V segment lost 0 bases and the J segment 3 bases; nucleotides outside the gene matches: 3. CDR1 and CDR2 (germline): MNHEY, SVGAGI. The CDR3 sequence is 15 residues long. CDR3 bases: TGTGCCAGCAGTTACTCCGGGACAGGGCACTACGAGCAGTACTTC. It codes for CASSYSGTGHYEQYF.

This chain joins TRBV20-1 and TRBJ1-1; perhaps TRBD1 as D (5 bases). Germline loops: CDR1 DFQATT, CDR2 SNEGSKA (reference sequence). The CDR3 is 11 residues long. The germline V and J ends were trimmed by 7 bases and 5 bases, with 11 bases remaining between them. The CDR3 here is CSVQGWTEAFF. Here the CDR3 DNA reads TGCAGTGTTCAGGGATGGACTGAAGCTTTCTTT.

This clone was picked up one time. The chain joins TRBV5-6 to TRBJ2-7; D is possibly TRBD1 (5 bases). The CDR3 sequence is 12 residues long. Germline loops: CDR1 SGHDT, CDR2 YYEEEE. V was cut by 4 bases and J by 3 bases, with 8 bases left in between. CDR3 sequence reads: CASSGRVYEQYF. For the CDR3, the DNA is TGTGCCAGCAGCGGCAGGGTCTACGAGCAGTACTTC.

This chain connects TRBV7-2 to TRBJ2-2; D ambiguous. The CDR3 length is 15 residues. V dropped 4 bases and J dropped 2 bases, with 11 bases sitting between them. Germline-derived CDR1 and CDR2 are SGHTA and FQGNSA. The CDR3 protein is CASSSNGRNTGELFF. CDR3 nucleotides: TGTGCCAGCAGCTCAAACGGACGAAACACCGGGGAGCTGTTTTTT.

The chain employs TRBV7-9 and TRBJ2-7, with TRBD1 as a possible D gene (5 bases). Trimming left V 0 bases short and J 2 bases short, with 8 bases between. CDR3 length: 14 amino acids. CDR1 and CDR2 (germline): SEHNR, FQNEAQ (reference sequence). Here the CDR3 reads CASSLAGQTYEQYF. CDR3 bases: TGTGCCAGCAGCTTAGCGGGGCAGACCTACGAGCAGTACTTC.

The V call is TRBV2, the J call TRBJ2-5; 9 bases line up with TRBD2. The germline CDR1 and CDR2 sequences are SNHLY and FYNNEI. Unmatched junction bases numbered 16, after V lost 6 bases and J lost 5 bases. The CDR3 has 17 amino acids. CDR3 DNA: TGTGCCAGCAGGGCCCGGGTAGCGGGGGCTTTGGGGGAGACCCAGTACTTC. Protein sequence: CASRARVAGALGETQYF.

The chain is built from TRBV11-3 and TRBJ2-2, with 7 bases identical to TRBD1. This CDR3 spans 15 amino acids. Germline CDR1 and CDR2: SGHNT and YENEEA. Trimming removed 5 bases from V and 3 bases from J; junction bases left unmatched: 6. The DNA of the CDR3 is TGTGCCAGCAGCCGGGGACAGCATTACACCGGGGAGCTGTTTTTT. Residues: CASSRGQHYTGELFF.